Each of the 2 T cell receptor beta chains below was sequenced from the same sample in a study of cytotoxic CD8 clonotypes in ibrutinib-treated CLL. Clones were sequenced by immunoSEQ multiplex PCR, and TCRdb holds only the in-frame ones, with some missing. This table holds about 300,000 clones, around 76% found once. This sample comprised PBMCs, obtained at disease progression, from a patient treated with ibrutinib. The receptors were sampled from a human donor with chronic lymphocytic leukemia.

This clone was picked up a small number of times. The chain is built from TRBV19 and TRBJ1-4, with 7 bases fitting TRBD1. CDR3 size: 13 residues. The junction had 2 bases not matched to a gene; V was cut back by 2 bases and J by 8 bases. Germline values: CDR1 LNHDA, CDR2 SQIVND (reference sequence). CDR3 bases: TGTGCCAGTAGTATACAGGGGGGAGAAAAACTGTTTTTT. Translation: CASSIQGGEKLFF. Full variable domain (remainder filled in from reference TRBV19 and TRBJ1-4): DGGITQSPKYLFRKEGQNVTLSCEQNLNHDAMYWYRQDPGQGLRLIYYSQIVNDFQKGDIAEGYSVSREKKESFPLTVTSAQKNPTAFYLCASSIQGGEKLFFGSGTQLSVL.

This clone occurred once. The genes are TRBV6-4 and TRBJ1-3; 8 positions agree with TRBD1. The CDR3 covers 15 residues. V dropped 2 bases and J dropped 2; count of bases not matched to a gene: 2. The germline gives CDR1 MRHNA, CDR2 SNTAGT. CDR3 DNA sequence: TGTGCCAGCAGTGACCGACAGGGGCCTGGAAACACCATATATTTT. As protein: CASSDRQGPGNTIYF.